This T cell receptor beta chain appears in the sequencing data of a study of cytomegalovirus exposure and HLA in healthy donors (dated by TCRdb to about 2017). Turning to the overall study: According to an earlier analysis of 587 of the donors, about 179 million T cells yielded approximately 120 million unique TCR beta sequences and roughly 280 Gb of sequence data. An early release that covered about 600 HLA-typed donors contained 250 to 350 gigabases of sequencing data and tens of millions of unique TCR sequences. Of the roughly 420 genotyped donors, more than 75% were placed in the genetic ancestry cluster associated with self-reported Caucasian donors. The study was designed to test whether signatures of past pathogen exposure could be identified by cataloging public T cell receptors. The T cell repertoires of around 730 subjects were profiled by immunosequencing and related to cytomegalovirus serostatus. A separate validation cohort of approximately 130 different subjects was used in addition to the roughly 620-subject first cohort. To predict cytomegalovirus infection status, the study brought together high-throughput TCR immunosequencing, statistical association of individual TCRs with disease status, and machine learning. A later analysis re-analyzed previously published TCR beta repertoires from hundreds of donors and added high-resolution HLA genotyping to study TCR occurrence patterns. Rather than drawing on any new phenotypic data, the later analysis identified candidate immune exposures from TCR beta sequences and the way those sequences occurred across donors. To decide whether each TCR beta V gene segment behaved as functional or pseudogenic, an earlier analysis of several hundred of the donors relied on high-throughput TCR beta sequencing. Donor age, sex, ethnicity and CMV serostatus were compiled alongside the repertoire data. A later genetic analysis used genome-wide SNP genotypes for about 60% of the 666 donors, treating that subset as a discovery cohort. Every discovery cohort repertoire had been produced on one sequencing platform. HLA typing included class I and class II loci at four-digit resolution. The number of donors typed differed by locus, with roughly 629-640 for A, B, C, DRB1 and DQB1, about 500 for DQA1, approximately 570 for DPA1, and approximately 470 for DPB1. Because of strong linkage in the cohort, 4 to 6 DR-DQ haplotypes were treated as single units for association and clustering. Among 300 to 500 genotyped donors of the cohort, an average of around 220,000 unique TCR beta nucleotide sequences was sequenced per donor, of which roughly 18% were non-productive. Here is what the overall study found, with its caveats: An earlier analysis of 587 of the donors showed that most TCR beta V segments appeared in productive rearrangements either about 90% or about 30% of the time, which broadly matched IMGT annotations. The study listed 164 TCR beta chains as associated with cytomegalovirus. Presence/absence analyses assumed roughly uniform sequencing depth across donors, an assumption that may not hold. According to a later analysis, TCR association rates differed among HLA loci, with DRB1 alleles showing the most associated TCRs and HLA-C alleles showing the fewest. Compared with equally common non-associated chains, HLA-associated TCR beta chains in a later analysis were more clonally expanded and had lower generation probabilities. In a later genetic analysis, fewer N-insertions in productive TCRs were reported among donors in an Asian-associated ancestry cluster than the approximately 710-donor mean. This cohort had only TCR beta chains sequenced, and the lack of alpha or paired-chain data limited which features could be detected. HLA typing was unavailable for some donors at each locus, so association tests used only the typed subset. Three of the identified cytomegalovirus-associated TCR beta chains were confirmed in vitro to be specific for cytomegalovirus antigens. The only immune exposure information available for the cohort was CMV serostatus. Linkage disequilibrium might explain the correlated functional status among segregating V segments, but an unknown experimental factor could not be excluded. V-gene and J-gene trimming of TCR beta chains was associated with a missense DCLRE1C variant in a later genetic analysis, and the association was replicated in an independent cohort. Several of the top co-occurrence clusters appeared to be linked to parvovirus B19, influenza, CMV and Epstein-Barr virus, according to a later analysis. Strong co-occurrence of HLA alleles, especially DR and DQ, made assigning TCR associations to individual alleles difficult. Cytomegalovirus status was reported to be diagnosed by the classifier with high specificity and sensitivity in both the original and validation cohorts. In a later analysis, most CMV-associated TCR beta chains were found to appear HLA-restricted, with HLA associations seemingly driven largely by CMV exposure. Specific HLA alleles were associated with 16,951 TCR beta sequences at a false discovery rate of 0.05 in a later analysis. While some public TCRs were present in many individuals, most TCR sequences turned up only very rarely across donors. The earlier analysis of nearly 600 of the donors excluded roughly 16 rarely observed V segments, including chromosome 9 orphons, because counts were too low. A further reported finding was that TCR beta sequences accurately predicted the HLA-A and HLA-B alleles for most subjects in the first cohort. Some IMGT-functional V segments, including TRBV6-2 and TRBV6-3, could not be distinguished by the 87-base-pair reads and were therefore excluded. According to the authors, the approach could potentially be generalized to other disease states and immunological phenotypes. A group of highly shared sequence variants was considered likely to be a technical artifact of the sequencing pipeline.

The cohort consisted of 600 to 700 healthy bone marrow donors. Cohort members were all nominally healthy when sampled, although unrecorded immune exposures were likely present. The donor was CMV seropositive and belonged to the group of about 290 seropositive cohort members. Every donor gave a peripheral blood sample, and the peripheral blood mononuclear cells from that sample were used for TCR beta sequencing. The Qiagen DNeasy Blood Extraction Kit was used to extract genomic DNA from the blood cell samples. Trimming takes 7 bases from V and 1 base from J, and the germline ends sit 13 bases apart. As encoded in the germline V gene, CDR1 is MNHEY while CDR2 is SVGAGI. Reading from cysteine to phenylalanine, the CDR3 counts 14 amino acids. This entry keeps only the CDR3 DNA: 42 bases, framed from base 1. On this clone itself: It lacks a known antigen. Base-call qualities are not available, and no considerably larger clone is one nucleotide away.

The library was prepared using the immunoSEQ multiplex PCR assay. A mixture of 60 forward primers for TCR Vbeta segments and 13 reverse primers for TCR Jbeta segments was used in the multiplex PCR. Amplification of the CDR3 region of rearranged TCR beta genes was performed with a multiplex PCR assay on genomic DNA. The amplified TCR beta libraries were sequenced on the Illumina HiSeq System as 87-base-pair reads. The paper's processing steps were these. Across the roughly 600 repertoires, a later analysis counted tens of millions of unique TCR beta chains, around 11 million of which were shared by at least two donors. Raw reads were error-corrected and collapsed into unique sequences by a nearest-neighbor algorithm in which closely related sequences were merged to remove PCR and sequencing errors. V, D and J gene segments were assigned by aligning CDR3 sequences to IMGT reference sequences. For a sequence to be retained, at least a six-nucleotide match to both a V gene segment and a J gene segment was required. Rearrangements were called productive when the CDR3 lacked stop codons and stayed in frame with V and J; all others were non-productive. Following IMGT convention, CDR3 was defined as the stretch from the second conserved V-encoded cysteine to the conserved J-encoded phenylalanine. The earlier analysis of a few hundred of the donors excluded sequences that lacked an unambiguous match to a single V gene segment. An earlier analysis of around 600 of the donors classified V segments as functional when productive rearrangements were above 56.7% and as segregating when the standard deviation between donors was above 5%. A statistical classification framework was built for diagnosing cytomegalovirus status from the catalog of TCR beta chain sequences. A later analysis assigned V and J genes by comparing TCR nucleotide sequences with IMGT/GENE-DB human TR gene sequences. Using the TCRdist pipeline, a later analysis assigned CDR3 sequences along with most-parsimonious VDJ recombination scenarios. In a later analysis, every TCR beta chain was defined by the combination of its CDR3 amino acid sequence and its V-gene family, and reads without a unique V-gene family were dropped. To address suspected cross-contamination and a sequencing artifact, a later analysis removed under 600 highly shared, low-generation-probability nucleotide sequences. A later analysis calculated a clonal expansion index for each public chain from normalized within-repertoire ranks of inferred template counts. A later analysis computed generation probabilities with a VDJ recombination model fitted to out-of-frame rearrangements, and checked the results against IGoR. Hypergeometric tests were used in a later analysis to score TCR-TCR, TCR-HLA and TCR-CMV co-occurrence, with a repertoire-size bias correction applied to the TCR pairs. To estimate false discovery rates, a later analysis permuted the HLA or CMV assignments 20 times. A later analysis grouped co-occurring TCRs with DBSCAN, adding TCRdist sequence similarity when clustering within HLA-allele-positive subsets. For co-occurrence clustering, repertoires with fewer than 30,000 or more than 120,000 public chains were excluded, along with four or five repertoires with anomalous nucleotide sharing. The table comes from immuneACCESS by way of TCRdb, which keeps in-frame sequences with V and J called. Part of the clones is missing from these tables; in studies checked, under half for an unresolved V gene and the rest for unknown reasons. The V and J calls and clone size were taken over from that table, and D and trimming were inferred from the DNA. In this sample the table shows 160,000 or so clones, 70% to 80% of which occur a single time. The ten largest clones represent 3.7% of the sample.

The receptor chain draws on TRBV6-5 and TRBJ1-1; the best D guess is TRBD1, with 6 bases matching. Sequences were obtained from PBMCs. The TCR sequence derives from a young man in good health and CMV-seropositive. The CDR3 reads CASTADRTNTEAFF. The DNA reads TGTGCCAGCACCGCTGACAGGACGAACACTGAAGCTTTCTTT.